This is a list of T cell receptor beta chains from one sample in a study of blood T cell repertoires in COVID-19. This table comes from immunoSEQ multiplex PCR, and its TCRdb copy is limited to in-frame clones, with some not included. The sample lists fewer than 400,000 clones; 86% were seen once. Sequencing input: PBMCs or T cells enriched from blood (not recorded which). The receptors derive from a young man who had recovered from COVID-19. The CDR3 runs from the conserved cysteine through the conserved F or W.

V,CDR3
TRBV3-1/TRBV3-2,CASSKTRLAGSYTDTQYF
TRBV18,CASSSGTGRTGELFF
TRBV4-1,CASSQPTGANEKLFF
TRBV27,CASQEGPGQNYGYTF
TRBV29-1,CSVRGSGEQYF
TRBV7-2,CASSARQGPYEQYF
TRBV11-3,CASSTYRGRVPGELFF
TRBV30,CAGNNRGVGYTF
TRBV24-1,CATSDSRTDYYGYTF
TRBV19,CASSIDSRQGAKDTEAFF
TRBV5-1,CASSLDGTSRRAYEQYF
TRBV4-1,CASSRSPGTSGYEQYF
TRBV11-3,CASSSGGSGNTIYF
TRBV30,CAWSDIISTDTQYF
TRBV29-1,CSVIRRTGDTEAFF
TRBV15,CATSGQSNQPQHF
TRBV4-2,CASSRQVDNSPLHF
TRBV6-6,CASSYLTPEAFF
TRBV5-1,CASSLSSVRLAGARGEQFF
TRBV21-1,CASSNPRTTGSGYTF
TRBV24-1,CATSPSPSVRTDTQYF
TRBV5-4,CASSSGPGLFYEQYF
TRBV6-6,CASSLARASGRVAEQFF
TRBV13,CASSREETQYF
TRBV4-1,CASSQSGTGGHTIYF
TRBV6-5,CASIRGDTQYF
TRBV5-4,CASSLLLAGEQETQYF
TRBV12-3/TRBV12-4,CASKAGFTEAFF